The text below deals with one TCR beta chain. Its antigen remains unknown. This table comes from immunoSEQ multiplex PCR, and its TCRdb copy is limited to in-frame clones, with some not included. This table holds around 2,000,000 clones, about 95% found once. Trimming took off 5 bases at V and 4 bases at J, with 14 bases between the two ends. The CDR3 covers 13 residues. The germline V gene has CDR1 GTSNPN and CDR2 SVGIG (reference sequence). The sample comes from a study of shared clonotypes between healthy human individuals. Turning to the study itself: Three plates each covered CD4 naive and memory; CD8 naive two, CD8 memory one. Findings and caveats of the study: An anticipated effect of sequencing depth on clonotype sharing among donors was recognized.

The chain carries TRBV30 and TRBJ1-1; D is possibly TRBD1 (6 bases). Sequencing was done on a sample of naive CD4+ T cells sorted from blood. Subset given: CD45RA+ positively selected. The origin of this receptor is a man between 18 and 35 years old in good health. The CDR3 loop is CAWGQGLGTEAFF. The CDR3 nucleotides are TGTGCCTGGGGGCAGGGGCTGGGCACTGAAGCTTTCTTT.